This TCR beta chain was sequenced during a study of PD-1 blockade in classical Hodgkin lymphoma. Study-level information: Intravenous nivolumab at 3 mg/kg was given to patients every 2 weeks.

The table came from immunoSEQ multiplex PCR; TCRdb's copy has only in-frame clones and leaves some out. The sample lists 21,000 or so clones, 70% to 85% seen once, with approximately 40% in the top ten. This clone is a singleton in its sample. J was trimmed by 5 bases and V by 3 bases; bases with no gene match: 7. This CDR3 region has 15 residues. Germline values: CDR1 SGDLS, CDR2 YYNGEE. Every patient experienced relapse after autologous stem cell transplantation, and brentuximab vedotin exposure varied. The sample was peripheral blood mononuclear cells (PBMCs), taken before the second cycle of nivolumab. This receptor was identified in a human donor with classical Hodgkin lymphoma. The chain has TRBV9 and TRBJ1-1; 10 nucleotides agree with TRBD1. The CDR3 loop is CASSAETGGGTEAFF. CDR3 DNA sequence: TGTGCCAGCAGCGCCGAGACAGGGGGCGGAACTGAAGCTTTCTTT.